These 12 T cell receptor beta chains originate from one sample sequenced in a study of neurological immune-mediated disorders. MiXCR, applied by TCRdb to the 5' RACE reads, yields one record per CDR3 protein. The table shows tens of thousands of distinct CDR3 sequences, with approximately 5.2% occurring only once. The source material was PBMCs. The receptors shown here come from a man between 18 and 29 years old with multiple sclerosis.

This clonotype was observed at least ten times. J is TRBJ2-3 and V is TRBV7-8, with D uncertain. The CDR3 is 16 residues long. The germline V gene has CDR1 SGHVS and CDR2 FQNEAQ. V was clipped by 0 bases and J by 6 bases, with 16 bases between them. As DNA, the CDR3 is TGTGCCAGCAGCTTAGCTATTGGAGCTGTCGGGGATACGCAGTATTTT. Encoded protein: CASSLAIGAVGDTQYF. Supplemented by reference TRBV7-8 and TRBJ2-3, the full variable domain reads GAGVSQSPRYKVAKRGQDVALRCDPISGHVSLFWYQQALGQGPEFLTYFQNEAQLDKSGLPSDRFFAERPEGSVSTLKIQRTQQEDSAVYLCASSLAIGAVGDTQYFGPGTRLTVL.

V gene TRBV20-1 combines with J gene TRBJ1-2, with no clear D. Deletions cut 1 base from V and 7 bases from J, with 16 bases between. The length of the CDR3 is 14 residues. Germline CDR1 reads DFQATT; CDR2 reads SNEGSKA (reference sequence). The CDR3: CSARVGTNLSGYTF. CDR3 in DNA: TGCAGTGCTAGAGTGGGAACCAACCTTTCTGGCTACACCTTC.

This clonotype was recorded a few times. One base away lies a much larger clone, so this may be a sequencing read error. V gene TRBV7-9 combines with J gene TRBJ1-3; no definite D call. The CDR3 has 11 residues. CDR1 and CDR2 (germline): SEHNR, FQNEAQ (reference sequence). The CDR3 protein is CASTSGKTIYF. CDR3 bases: TGTGCCAGCACCTCTGGAAAAACCATATATTTT.

This clonotype was recorded many times. The DNA of the CDR3 is TGTGCCAGCAGCCTCGCCTTGGACTCTCACAATGAGCAGTTCTTC. This codes for CASSLALDSHNEQFF. The chain joins TRBV7-8 to TRBJ2-1; D perhaps matches TRBD2 (5 bases). Per the germline V gene, CDR1 is SGHVS and CDR2 is FQNEAQ. The CDR3 is 15 amino acids. Between the trimmed V and J ends, which lost 5 bases and 5 bases, there was a span of 16 bases. The variable domain in full, with the rest retrieved from reference TRBV7-8 and TRBJ2-1, is GAGVSQSPRYKVAKRGQDVALRCDPISGHVSLFWYQQALGQGPEFLTYFQNEAQLDKSGLPSDRFFAERPEGSVSTLKIQRTQQEDSAVYLCASSLALDSHNEQFFGPGTRLTVL.

This clonotype was found many times. This chain connects TRBV10-3 to TRBJ1-3; D gene ambiguous. The CDR3 is 13 residues long. Germline CDR1 is ENHRY and CDR2 is SYGVKD. V gave up 0 bases and J gave up 9 bases, with 9 bases separating them. The CDR3 spells CAISESVDGTIYF. CDR3 DNA sequence: TGTGCCATCAGTGAGTCGGTCGATGGCACCATATATTTT.

This clonotype was recorded many times. This chain uses TRBV29-1 with TRBJ2-7; no definite D call. CDR3 length equals 13 residues. Trimming stripped 1 base from V and 5 bases from J, with 12 bases between. Looked up from germline, CDR1 is SQVTM and CDR2 is ANQGSEA. DNA of the CDR3: TGCAGCGTTGAAGGGGAAGGTGGGAACGAGCAGTACTTC. As protein: CSVEGEGGNEQYF.

This clonotype was observed at least ten times. The chain carries TRBV9 and TRBJ1-6, with 11 bases matching TRBD1. Germline trimming cut 7 bases from V and 10 bases from J; bases unmatched to any gene: 7. Germline CDR1 and CDR2: SGDLS and YYNGEE. There are 14 residues in the CDR3. The CDR3 is CASGLGQGDSPLHF. The CDR3 DNA follows: TGTGCCAGCGGCCTGGGACAGGGGGACTCACCCCTCCACTTT.

This clonotype was recorded many times. The genes are TRBV27 and TRBJ2-3; TRBD2 matches 10 bases. The CDR3 runs 16 residues. CDR1 and CDR2 (germline): MNHEY, SMNVEV (reference sequence). V shed 2 bases and J 6 bases; nucleotides not matched to a gene: 8. The DNA for the CDR3 is TGTGCCAGCAGTTTAAGAGCACTAGCGGGGTCGGATACGCAGTATTTT. Its translation: CASSLRALAGSDTQYF.

This clonotype was observed a few times. A much larger clone lies one base from this, so it may be a read error. J is TRBJ2-5 and V is TRBV9, with 7 bases that match TRBD1. CDR3 length equals 13 residues. The V segment lost 4 bases and the J segment 4 bases; nucleotides outside the gene matches: 4. From germline, CDR1 is SGDLS and CDR2 YYNGEE. CDR3: CASSLKGAETQYF. The CDR3, as DNA: TGTGCCAGCAGCTTAAAGGGGGCAGAGACCCAGTACTTC. Filled out from reference TRBV9 and TRBJ2-5, the complete variable domain reads DSGVTQTPKHLITATGQRVTLRCSPRSGDLSVYWYQQSLDQGLQFLIQYYNGEERAKGNILERFSAQQFPDLHSELNLSSLELGDSALYFCASSLKGAETQYFGPGTRLLVL.

The chain employs TRBV7-6 and TRBJ1-1, with 8 bases aligning to TRBD1. The CDR3 covers 14 residues. CDR1 SGHVS and CDR2 FNYEAQ come from the germline V gene. V dropped 2 bases and J dropped 8; count of bases not matched to a gene: 7. The CDR3 DNA is TGTGCCAGCAGCTTATTCCCCAGGGGGCAAGAAGCTTTCTTT. Protein product: CASSLFPRGQEAFF.

This clonotype was detected many times. This chain links TRBV10-2 with TRBJ2-7, with TRBD2 identical over 8 bases. V lost 6 bases and J lost 1; bases outside the gene matches: 5. Germline V gives CDR1 WSHSY, CDR2 SAAADI. This CDR3 has 14 amino acids. CDR3 in amino acids: CASSRLATSYEQYF. CDR3 coding DNA: TGCGCCAGCAGCCGACTAGCGACTTCCTACGAGCAGTACTTC.

Many counts were recorded for this clonotype. An end of the junction differs from the germline gene, which may be a read error. The V gene is TRBV29-1, the J gene TRBJ1-5; 9 positions agree with TRBD1. From germline, CDR1 is SQVTM and CDR2 ANQGSEA. This CDR3 comprises 14 residues. The CDR3 spells CSVLQGADNQPQNF. In nucleotides, the CDR3 is TGCAGCGTTCTACAGGGGGCTGACAATCAGCCCCAGAATTTT.